The present entry profiles one T cell receptor beta chain with its context. This clone's antigen is unknown. One base away there is no much larger clone; base qualities are not given. The sample belongs to a study of blood T cells in healthy people across ages (dated by TCRdb to the mid-2010s). Regarding the complete study: Template switching captured roughly one uniquely barcoded TCR beta cDNA molecule per two T cells in model experiments. To avoid experimental bias, donors of different ages were randomly spread across the sequencing lanes. For two donors (one aged 18 to 30 and one aged 80 or older), the study analyzed two additional independent replicas of 1 million unique cDNA reads from the same blood draw. The donors were split into four age groups: young (average approximately 16 years), middle-aged (about 40), aged (about 62) and long-lived (roughly 77). To track age-related changes in TCR beta repertoire diversity, the study relied on deep sequencing normalized with unique cDNA molecular identifiers.

Preparation of the library involved 5' RACE. This sample was sequenced with an Illumina HiSeq 2500. A second PCR of 7 to 11 cycles was run with a J-beta primer mix and a sample-barcoded 5' primer. A template-switch 5' adaptor carrying 12 random nucleotides introduced a unique molecular identifier onto each TCR beta cDNA molecule. At least 2.5 million CDR3-containing paired-end reads were obtained from each sample. The Mint cDNA synthesis kit, primed by a TRBC-specific oligonucleotide, was used to synthesize first-strand cDNA from all RNA. After uracil-DNA glycosylase treatment, a first 18-cycle PCR used universal primers M1SS and BC2_uni_R on all cDNA. The original methods were these. Normalization of each sample was performed by random selection of 1 million high-quality reads, each carrying a distinct molecular identifier. Instead of being binned into consensus sequences, reads that shared molecular identifiers were thrown out. MiTCR, with a Q25 quality threshold and the strictest error-elimination algorithm, was used for CDR3 identification, clonotype clustering and error correction. Lower-bound total TCR beta diversity was estimated with a nonparametric unseen species model using Euler transformation. The raw public reads went through TCRdb reprocessing: fastp at Q25, MiXCR clone calling, in-frame beta chains kept. Every CDR3 protein is listed once, alongside the most common genes and DNA of its rows. These V and J calls rely on TCRdb rather than the paper's analysis. This sample holds 650,000 to 950,000 distinct CDR3 sequences; around 45% were observed only once. The leading ten clones occupy approximately 19% of the sample.

The junction shows trimming of 6 bases on V and 6 bases on J, and the gene matches do not reach 8 bases of it. Reading from cysteine to phenylalanine, the CDR3 counts 15 amino acids. CDR3 DNA is the only sequence kept; it has 45 bases, read in frame from the first base. What the research found in general, with its limitations: Observed TCR beta diversity correlated strongly with the percentage of naive T cells measured by flow cytometry. As age increased, observed TCR beta diversity per million T cells dropped in a roughly linear way, and a significant reduction was already evident by age 40. Estimates of total diversity based on one million sequenced T cells were considered lower bounds and underestimates. Because donor CMV infection status was unknown, age-related changes in expanded clonotypes were potentially confounded. Compared with the aged group, the long-lived group had more naive CD4+ T cells, fewer expanded clones and increased TCR diversity, suggesting age selection. Conclusive comparison of naive and antigen-experienced compartments was prevented by the profiling of bulk unsorted PBMCs.

Systemically healthy Caucasian individuals from Russia, approximately 39 in total and aged about 6 to 100 years, were included as donors. Approximately 11 milliliters of peripheral blood were drawn from each donor into EDTA-treated Vacutainer tubes. PBMCs were isolated by Ficoll-Paque density-gradient centrifugation, with at least 7 million obtained per sample. Total RNA, at least 6 micrograms per sample, was extracted from PBMCs with Trizol reagent. For every donor, an aliquot of PBMCs went through flow cytometry to measure the percentages of naive CD45RAhigh/CD27high T cells. Sequenced: blood. This sequence was found in a man aged 55-75 years in good health. The chain employs TRBV12-3 or TRBV12-4 and TRBJ2-1, and 10 junctional nucleotides match TRBD1. The CDR3 reads CASSSGTGVFNEQFF. The nucleotide sequence reads as follows: TGTGCCAGCAGCTCCGGGACAGGGGTTTTCAATGAGCAGTTCTTC.